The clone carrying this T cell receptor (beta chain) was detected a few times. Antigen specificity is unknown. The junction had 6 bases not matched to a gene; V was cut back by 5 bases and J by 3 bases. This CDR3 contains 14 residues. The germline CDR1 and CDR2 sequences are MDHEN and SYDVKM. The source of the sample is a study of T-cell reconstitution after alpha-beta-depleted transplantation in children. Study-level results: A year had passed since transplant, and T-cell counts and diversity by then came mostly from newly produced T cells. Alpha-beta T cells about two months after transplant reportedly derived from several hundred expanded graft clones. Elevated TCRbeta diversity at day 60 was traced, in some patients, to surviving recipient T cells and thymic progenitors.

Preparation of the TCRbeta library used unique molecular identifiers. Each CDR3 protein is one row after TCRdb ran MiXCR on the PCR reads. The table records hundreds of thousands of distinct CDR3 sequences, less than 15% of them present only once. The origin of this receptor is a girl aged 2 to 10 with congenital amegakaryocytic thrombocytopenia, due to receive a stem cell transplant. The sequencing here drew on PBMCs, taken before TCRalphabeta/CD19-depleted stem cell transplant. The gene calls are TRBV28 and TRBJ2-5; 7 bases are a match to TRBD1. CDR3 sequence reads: CASSKTGLEETQYF. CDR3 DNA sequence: TGTGCCAGCAGTAAGACAGGGCTGGAAGAGACCCAGTACTTC.